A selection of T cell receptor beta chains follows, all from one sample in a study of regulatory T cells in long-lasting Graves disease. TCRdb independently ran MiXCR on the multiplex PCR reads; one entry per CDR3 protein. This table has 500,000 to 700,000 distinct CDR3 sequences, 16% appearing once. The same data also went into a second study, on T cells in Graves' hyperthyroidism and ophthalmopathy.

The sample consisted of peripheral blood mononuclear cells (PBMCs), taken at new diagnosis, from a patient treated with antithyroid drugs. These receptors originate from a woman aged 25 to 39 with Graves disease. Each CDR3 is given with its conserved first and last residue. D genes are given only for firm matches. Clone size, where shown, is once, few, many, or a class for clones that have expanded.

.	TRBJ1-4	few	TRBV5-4	CASSREQTNNEKLFF	TGTGCCAGCAGCCGCGAACAAACTAATAATGAAAAACTGTTTTTT
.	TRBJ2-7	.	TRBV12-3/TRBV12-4	CASSLNSPSRYEQYF	TGTGCCAGCAGTTTAAATTCCCCTAGCAGGTACGAGCAGTACTTC
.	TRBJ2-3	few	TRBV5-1	CASSLAVRTDTQYF	TGCGCCAGCAGCTTGGCCGTTCGCACAGATACGCAGTATTTT
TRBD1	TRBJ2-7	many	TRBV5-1	CASSFGTAYEQYF	TGCGCCAGCAGCTTTGGGACAGCCTACGAGCAGTACTTC
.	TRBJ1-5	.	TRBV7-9	CASSSGRNSNQPQHF	TGTGCCAGCAGCTCCGGACGGAATAGCAATCAGCCCCAGCATTTT
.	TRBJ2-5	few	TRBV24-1	CATSDSGGVGGDQETQYF	TGTGCCACCAGTGATTCCGGCGGGGTGGGCGGGGACCAAGAGACCCAGTACTTC
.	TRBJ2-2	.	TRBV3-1	CASSQVFDKVGMTGELFF	TGTGCCAGCAGCCAAGTTTTCGACAAGGTGGGAATGACCGGGGAGCTGTTTTTT
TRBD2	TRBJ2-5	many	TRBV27	CASLTWPAGTTIKETQYF	TGTGCCAGCTTAACCTGGCCAGCGGGGACTACCATTAAAGAGACCCAGTACTTC
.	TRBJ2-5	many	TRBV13	CASSSGDGSQETQYF	TGTGCCAGCAGCTCGGGGGACGGTTCCCAAGAGACCCAGTACTTC
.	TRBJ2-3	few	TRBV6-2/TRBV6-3	CASRFPGSDTQYF	TGTGCCAGCAGATTCCCAGGGTCAGATACGCAGTATTTT
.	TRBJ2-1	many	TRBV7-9	CASSLNNMGNEQFF	TGTGCCAGCAGCTTAAATAATATGGGGAATGAGCAGTTCTTC
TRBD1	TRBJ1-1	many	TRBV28	CASRGTANREDLNTEAFF	TGTGCCAGCAGGGGGACAGCGAATCGCGAGGACTTGAACACTGAAGCTTTCTTT
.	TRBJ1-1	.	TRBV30	CAWSGWGDTEAFF	TGTGCCTGGAGTGGATGGGGAGACACTGAAGCTTTCTTT
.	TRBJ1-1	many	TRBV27	CATPGHQNTEAFF	TGTGCCACTCCAGGACACCAGAACACTGAAGCTTTCTTT
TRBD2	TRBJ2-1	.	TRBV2	CASGRLAIYNEQFF	TGTGCCAGCGGAAGACTAGCAATCTACAATGAGCAGTTCTTC
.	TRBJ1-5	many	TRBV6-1	CASTIWGDSDQPQHF	TGTGCCAGCACCATATGGGGGGATTCAGATCAGCCCCAGCATTTT
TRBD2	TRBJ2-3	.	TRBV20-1	CSAWRTSGMQYF	TGCAGTGCTTGGAGGACTAGCGGGATGCAGTATTTT
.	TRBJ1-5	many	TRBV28	CASSRPAGITYSNQPQHF	TGTGCCAGCAGCCGTCCAGCTGGGATAACATATAGCAATCAGCCCCAGCATTTT
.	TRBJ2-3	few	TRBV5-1	CASSFRVVRPDTQYF	TGCGCCAGCAGCTTTAGAGTCGTGCGCCCTGATACGCAGTATTTT
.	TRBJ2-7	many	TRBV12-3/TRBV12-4	CASSLAIDEQYF	TGTGCCAGCAGTTTAGCCATAGACGAGCAGTACTTC
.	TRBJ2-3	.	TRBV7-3	CASSSQGLGTDTQYF	TGTGCCAGCAGCTCACAGGGCCTTGGCACAGATACGCAGTATTTT
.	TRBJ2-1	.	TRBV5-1	CASSFRPALGSNEQFF	TGCGCCAGCAGCTTCCGGCCGGCATTGGGATCCAATGAGCAGTTCTTC
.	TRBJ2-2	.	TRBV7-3	CASSYGLPGELFF	TGTGCCAGCAGCTACGGACTGCCCGGGGAGCTGTTTTTT
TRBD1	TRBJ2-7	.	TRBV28	CASRPGTDTSYEQYF	TGTGCCAGTAGGCCCGGGACAGACACTTCCTACGAGCAGTACTTC
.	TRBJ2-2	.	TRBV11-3	CASSLDGSFPGELFF	TGTGCCAGCAGCTTAGACGGGAGTTTCCCCGGGGAGCTGTTTTTT
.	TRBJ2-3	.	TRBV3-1	CASSPKGRGPDTQYF	TGTGCCAGCAGCCCCAAGGGCAGGGGCCCAGATACGCAGTATTTT
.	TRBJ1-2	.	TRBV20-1	CSARDNTATNYGYTF	TGCAGTGCTAGAGATAATACAGCAACTAACTATGGCTACACCTTC
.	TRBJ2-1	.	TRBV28	CASSLWSTKQFF	TGTGCCAGCAGTTTATGGTCGACCAAGCAGTTCTTC
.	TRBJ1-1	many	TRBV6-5	CASSYGGHPEAFF	TGTGCCAGCAGTTATGGAGGTCATCCCGAAGCTTTCTTT
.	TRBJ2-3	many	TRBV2	CASSEGGTDTQYF	TGTGCCAGCAGTGAAGGTGGCACAGATACGCAGTATTTT
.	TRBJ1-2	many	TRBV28	CASTWGQDNYGYTF	TGTGCCAGCACCTGGGGGCAGGATAACTATGGCTACACCTTC
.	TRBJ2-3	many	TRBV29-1	CSVDASTDTQYF	TGCAGCGTTGATGCTAGCACAGATACGCAGTATTTT
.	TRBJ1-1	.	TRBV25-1	CASSSSGGDENTEAFF	TGTGCCAGCAGTTCGTCGGGGGGGGATGAAAACACTGAAGCTTTCTTT
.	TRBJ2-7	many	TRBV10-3	CAISESMKGYEQYF	TGTGCCATCAGTGAGTCGATGAAGGGCTACGAGCAGTACTTC
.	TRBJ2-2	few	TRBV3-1	CASRPTGTTGELFF	TGTGCCAGCAGACCCACAGGGACCACCGGGGAGCTGTTTTTT
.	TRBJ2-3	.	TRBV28	CASSLGSVSTDTQYF	TGTGCCAGCAGTTTGGGGAGTGTTAGCACAGATACGCAGTATTTT
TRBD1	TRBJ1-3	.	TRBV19	CASSSLNRGREGNTIYF	TGTGCCAGTAGTAGCCTGAACAGGGGGCGCGAAGGAAACACCATATATTTT
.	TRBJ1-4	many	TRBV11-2	CASSPGAFNEKLFF	TGTGCCAGCAGCCCGGGGGCCTTTAATGAAAAACTGTTTTTT
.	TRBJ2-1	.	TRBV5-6	CASSQDLAPNNEQFF	TGTGCCAGCAGCCAAGATTTGGCGCCTAACAATGAGCAGTTCTTC
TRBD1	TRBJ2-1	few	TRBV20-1	CSAAPLDRGYGEQFF	TGCAGTGCTGCTCCCCTGGACAGGGGGTATGGTGAGCAGTTCTTC
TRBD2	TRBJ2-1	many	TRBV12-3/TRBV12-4	CASRSGRVGSYNEQFF	TGTGCCAGCAGAAGCGGGAGGGTGGGATCCTACAATGAGCAGTTCTTC
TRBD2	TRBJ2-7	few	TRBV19	CASSMVGGSSEQYF	TGTGCCAGTAGTATGGTTGGCGGGAGTAGCGAGCAGTACTTC
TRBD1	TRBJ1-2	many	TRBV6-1	CASSEARDRAGYTF	TGTGCCAGCAGTGAAGCCAGAGACAGGGCGGGCTACACCTTC
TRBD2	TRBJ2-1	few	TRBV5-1	CASSLSGSFNEQFF	TGCGCCAGCAGCCTTAGCGGGAGTTTTAATGAGCAGTTCTTC
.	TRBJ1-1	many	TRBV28	CASSPPVVEAFF	TGTGCCAGCAGCCCTCCCGTAGTTGAAGCTTTCTTT
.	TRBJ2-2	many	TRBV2	CASSLSGPGELFF	TGTGCCAGCAGCCTTAGTGGGCCCGGGGAGCTGTTTTTT
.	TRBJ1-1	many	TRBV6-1	CASGRTEAFF	TGTGCCAGCGGAAGAACTGAAGCTTTCTTT
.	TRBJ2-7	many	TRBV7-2	CASSLDGGALEQYF	TGTGCCAGCAGCTTAGATGGCGGGGCTCTCGAGCAGTACTTC
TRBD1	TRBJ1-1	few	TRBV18	CASSPRDRGAEAFF	TGTGCCAGCTCACCAAGGGACAGGGGGGCTGAAGCTTTCTTT
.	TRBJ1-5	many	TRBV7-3	CASSPYSNQPQHF	TGTGCCAGCAGTCCCTATAGCAATCAGCCCCAGCATTTT
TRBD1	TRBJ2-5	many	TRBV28	CASSGQGKGQETQYF	TGTGCCAGCTCGGGACAGGGGAAGGGTCAGGAGACCCAGTACTTC
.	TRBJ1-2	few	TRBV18	CASSLEEVYGYTF	TGTGCCAGCTCACTCGAGGAGGTCTATGGCTACACCTTC
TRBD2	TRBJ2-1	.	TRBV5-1	CASRSTSGRGVGQFF	TGCGCCAGCAGAAGCACTAGCGGGAGAGGGGTGGGGCAGTTCTTC
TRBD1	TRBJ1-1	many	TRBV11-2	CASSLDTRGRAFF	TGTGCCAGCAGCTTAGATACAAGGGGGCGAGCTTTCTTT
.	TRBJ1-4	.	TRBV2	CASSSGRYENLFF	TGTGCCAGCAGTTCCGGGAGGTATGAAAATCTGTTTTTT